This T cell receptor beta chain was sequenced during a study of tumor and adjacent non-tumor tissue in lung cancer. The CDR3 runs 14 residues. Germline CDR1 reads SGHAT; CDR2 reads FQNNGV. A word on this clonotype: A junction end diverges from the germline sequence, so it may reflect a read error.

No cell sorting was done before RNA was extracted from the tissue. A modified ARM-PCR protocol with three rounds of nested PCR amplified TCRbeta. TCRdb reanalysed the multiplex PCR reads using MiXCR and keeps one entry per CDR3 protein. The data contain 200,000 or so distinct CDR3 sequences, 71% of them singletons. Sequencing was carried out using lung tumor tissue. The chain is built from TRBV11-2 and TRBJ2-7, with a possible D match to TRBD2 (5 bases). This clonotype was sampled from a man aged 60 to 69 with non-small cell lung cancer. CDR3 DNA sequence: TGTACCAGCAACTCTAACAGCGGCTCCTACGAGCAGTACTTC. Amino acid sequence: CTSNSNSGSYEQYF.